The clone carrying this TCR beta chain has more than one count but fewer than ten. This entry comes from a study of T-cell memory formation after mild COVID-19. Trimming pared 4 bases from V and 1 base from J, leaving 13 bases between. Germline V CDR1 and CDR2: MNHEY, SVGAGI. CDR3 length equals 15 residues. TCRdb re-derived calls from the 5' RACE reads in MiXCR, one entry per CDR3 protein. The sample consists of about 170,000 distinct CDR3 sequences, roughly 13% of them appearing once. Sequenced material: PBMCs or a T cell subset sorted from them (not recorded which). The TCR comes from a man between 18 and 29 years old who had mild COVID-19 (a few samples of this study predate the infection). Cell type and time point are not known. The chain has TRBV6-5 and TRBJ1-2; the D gene is possibly TRBD1 (6 bases). CDR3 in amino acids: CASSSRDTDNYGYTF. The CDR3 coding sequence is TGTGCCAGCAGTTCCAGGGACACCGATAACTATGGCTACACCTTC.